This TCR beta chain was recorded in a study of long-term antiretroviral therapy in people with HIV. This clone was observed a handful of times. With survey level as its setting, the immunoSEQ assay was v3.0. Sequencing used immunoSEQ multiplex PCR; TCRdb keeps in-frame clones, though not all of them. The table includes about 12,000 clones, over 65% detected once. CDR3 length equals 18 residues. Germline CDR1 and CDR2: SGHTS and YDEGEE. The ends lost 0 bases at V and 4 bases at J; junction bases unmatched: 8. The source is a middle-aged man with HIV. The V and J genes are TRBV5-8 and TRBJ2-5, with 14 positions matching TRBD2. This material consisted of unsorted PBMCs, taken almost 3.2 years before starting antiretroviral therapy. CDR3 loop: CASSLEGGLAGEGETQYF. In DNA, the CDR3 is TGTGCCAGCAGCTTGGAAGGGGGACTAGCGGGAGAAGGAGAGACCCAGTACTTC.